This T cell receptor beta chain was sequenced in a study of vaccination effects on CD4 cells after COVID-19. Turning to the study itself: Participants each got two BNT162b2 or mRNA-1273 vaccine doses. The study sampled a couple of convalescent patients 16 days and one week before vaccination. The study, taken as a whole, reports: Clones arising from infection and from vaccination showed marked clonal contraction late after vaccination. New vaccine-induced clones dominated convalescents' post-vaccine spike-reactive clones.

The table came from immunoSEQ multiplex PCR; TCRdb's copy has only in-frame clones and leaves some out. The data hold 20,000 to 25,000 clones, with about four fifths observed a single time. The germline V gene encodes CDR1 SGHVS and CDR2 FQNEAQ. The CDR3 contains 17 residues. On this clone itself: The target antigen is unknown. Its ends do not fully match the called genes, so a read error is possible.

The ViraFEST assay expanded antigen-specific CD4+ T cells with viral peptide pools before sequencing. Having been cultured for about 10 days, the cells underwent CD4+ T cell isolation. PCR showed that the person got SARS-CoV-2 infection at some point between March and December 2020. The chain carries TRBV7-8 and TRBJ2-1; 11 nucleotides agree with TRBD2. The TCR originated in a human donor who had a prior SARS-CoV-2 infection. The specimen comprised CD4+ T cells from PBMCs cultured with a peptide pool, sampled before COVID-19 vaccination. CDR3 in DNA: TGTGCCAGCAGCCTAGCGGGAGGATATCGGTCCTACAATGAGCAGTTCTTC. This sequence encodes CASSLAGGYRSYNEQFF. Full variable domain (remainder filled in from reference TRBV7-8 and TRBJ2-1): GAGVSQSPRYKVAKRGQDVALRCDPISGHVSLFWYQQALGQGPEFLTYFQNEAQLDKSGLPSDRFFAERPEGSVSTLKIQRTQQEDSAVYLCASSLAGGYRSYNEQFFGPGTRLTVL.